These 12 T cell receptor beta chains were all obtained from the same sample, sequenced in a study of blood T cell repertoires in COVID-19 (dated by TCRdb to 2020 to 2022). The library was generated by the immunoSEQ multiplex PCR assay. TCRdb carries this immuneACCESS record with in-frame sequences only. Its versions omit some clonotypes, under half of them owing to an unresolved V gene in the studies checked, with the rest unexplained. Within this sample are 150,000 to 200,000 clones, with around nine tenths of them counted one time only. In total, the top ten clones hold approximately 3.3% of the sample. The sample was peripheral blood. The origin of the receptors is a man aged 18 to 35 with active or convalescent COVID-19.

The CDR3 DNA reads as TGTGCCAGCAGCCCCCGGGTGGGACACGAGAACTATGGCTACACCTTC. Translated, it gives CASSPRVGHENYGYTF. V gene TRBV7-2 combines with J gene TRBJ1-2, with a possible D match to TRBD1 (6 bases). V shed 5 bases and J shed 2 bases, with 18 bases lying between them. The CDR3 is made up of 16 amino acids. Germline lookup yields CDR1 SGHTA and CDR2 FQGNSA.

The chain carries TRBV5-1 and TRBJ1-1, with 9 bases aligning to TRBD1. V was pared by 2 bases and J by 4 bases, with 6 bases of the junction left unmatched. The length of the CDR3 is 15 residues. The germline gives CDR1 SGHRS, CDR2 YFSETQ. The CDR3 bases are TGCGCCAGCAGCTTATCGACAGGGGGTATCACTGAAGCTTTCTTT. Amino acid sequence: CASSLSTGGITEAFF. Full variable domain (missing parts from reference TRBV5-1 and TRBJ1-1): KAGVTQTPRYLIKTRGQQVTLSCSPISGHRSVSWYQQTPGQGLQFLFEYFSETQRNKGNFPGRFSGRQFSNSRSEMNVSTLELGDSALYLCASSLSTGGITEAFFGQGTRLTVV.

The chain links TRBV30 to TRBJ2-7; possible D gene TRBD2, 5 bases. The CDR3 is made up of 11 amino acids. Germline CDR1 GTSNPN, CDR2 SVGIG (reference sequence). V gave up 1 base and J gave up 10 bases, with 11 bases separating them. CDR3 bases: TGTGCCTGGAGTGGGACTGCCGTACAGTACTTC. This translates into CAWSGTAVQYF.

The genes are TRBV4-2 and TRBJ2-5, with D perhaps TRBD2 (6 bases). The CDR3 runs to 16 residues. Germline V gene sequence: CDR1 LGHNA, CDR2 YNFKEQ. V lost 1 base and J 7 bases, leaving 19 bases between the germline ends. This CDR3 reads CASSQASGTEGWTQYF. The DNA for the CDR3 is TGTGCCAGCAGCCAAGCGTCCGGGACTGAAGGATGGACCCAGTACTTC.

This clone was detected once. The V call is TRBV4-1, the J call TRBJ1-2; D might be TRBD1 (5 bases). The length of the CDR3 is 14 residues. Trimming removed 2 bases at V and 6 bases at J, with 13 bases between. Germline V lookup: CDR1 MGHRA, CDR2 YSYEKL. CDR3 in amino acids: CASSQSGQRDGYTF. CDR3 coding DNA: TGCGCCAGCAGCCAATCAGGGCAAAGAGATGGCTACACCTTC.

J is TRBJ2-4 and V is TRBV5-1; TRBD2 might be the D (7 bases). V gave up 4 bases and J gave up 5 bases, with 16 bases separating them. Germline values: CDR1 SGHRS, CDR2 YFSETQ. The CDR3 consists of 15 residues. In nucleotides, the CDR3 is TGCGCCAGCAGCCCACCCCGGGGGGCCGAAAACATTCAGTACTTC. Its translation is CASSPPRGAENIQYF. The complete variable domain, with remaining parts taken from reference TRBV5-1 and TRBJ2-4, reads KAGVTQTPRYLIKTRGQQVTLSCSPISGHRSVSWYQQTPGQGLQFLFEYFSETQRNKGNFPGRFSGRQFSNSRSEMNVSTLELGDSALYLCASSPPRGAENIQYFGAGTRLSVL.

This clone was detected once. V is TRBV2 and J is TRBJ1-2; the D gene is possibly TRBD1 (5 bases). With 7 bases removed from V and 6 bases from J, the gap between germline ends came to 21 bases. Germline values: CDR1 SNHLY, CDR2 FYNNEI. The CDR3 loop spans 15 amino acids. The CDR3 loop reads CASTDHAGGYNGYTF. Here the CDR3 DNA reads TGTGCCAGCACTGACCACGCCGGGGGGTATAATGGCTACACCTTC.

The chain links TRBV9 to TRBJ2-2; 7 bases are a match to TRBD1. CDR1 and CDR2 from the germline V gene are SGDLS and YYNGEE. The CDR3 is 14 residues long. The trim removed 0 bases at V and 8 bases at J, leaving 4 bases unmatched. This CDR3 reads CASSVEGAFGELFF. CDR3 sequence (DNA): TGTGCCAGCAGCGTAGAGGGGGCCTTTGGGGAGCTGTTTTTT. Using reference TRBV9 and TRBJ2-2 for the parts outside the CDR3, the full variable domain is DSGVTQTPKHLITATGQRVTLRCSPRSGDLSVYWYQQSLDQGLQFLIQYYNGEERAKGNILERFSAQQFPDLHSELNLSSLELGDSALYFCASSVEGAFGELFFGEGSRLTVL.

This chain links TRBV2 with TRBJ1-3, with D possibly matching TRBD1 (5 bases). Germline assignment: CDR1 SNHLY and CDR2 FYNNEI. The CDR3 has 13 amino acids. Between the trimmed V and J ends, which lost 6 bases and 0 bases, there was a span of 6 bases. Written as DNA, the CDR3 is TGTGCCAGCAGGACAGACTCTGGAAACACCATATATTTT. This sequence encodes CASRTDSGNTIYF.

This chain connects TRBV5-1 to TRBJ1-4, with D perhaps TRBD1 (5 bases). V lost 0 bases to trimming and J lost 6 bases, with 12 bases between them. Germline values: CDR1 SGHRS, CDR2 YFSETQ. The CDR3 runs 15 residues. CDR3 in DNA: TGCGCCAGCAGCTTGGAGGGGCGAGGATATGAAAAACTGTTTTTT. As protein: CASSLEGRGYEKLFF. The variable domain in full, completed from reference TRBV5-1 and TRBJ1-4, reads KAGVTQTPRYLIKTRGQQVTLSCSPISGHRSVSWYQQTPGQGLQFLFEYFSETQRNKGNFPGRFSGRQFSNSRSEMNVSTLELGDSALYLCASSLEGRGYEKLFFGSGTQLSVL.

This clone was seen once. The rearrangement joins TRBV11-2 to TRBJ1-6; no clear D. Germline V lookup: CDR1 SGHAT, CDR2 FQNNGV. V lost 6 bases and J 9 bases, leaving 12 bases between the germline ends. This CDR3 spans 13 amino acids. CDR3 DNA: TGTGCCAGCAGATCTCCCTCCAGTTCACCCCTCCACTTT. This codes for CASRSPSSSPLHF.

This clone was observed once. V is TRBV6-5 and J is TRBJ1-1; D possibly corresponds to TRBD1 (5 bases). The V and J ends lost 2 bases and 4 bases respectively, with 11 bases between them. Germline loops: CDR1 MNHEY, CDR2 SVGAGI. The CDR3 consists of 14 residues. DNA of the CDR3: TGTGCCAGCAGTTACGATCGGGGGAGCACTGAAGCTTTCTTT. It codes for CASSYDRGSTEAFF.